The clone carrying this TCR beta chain was seen ten or more times. What it binds is unknown. The data are from a study of T cell repertoires in cytomegalovirus infection. Study details: It was the public TCR beta signatures that indicated both CMV infection and matching HLA type. Study-wide results and limits: Within the response measured ex vivo, HLA-C-restricted CMV-specific TCR beta clonotypes were dominant. Pooled public TCR beta family frequency picked out CMV carriers with the relevant HLA.

The CDR3 is 15 amino acids. Trimming stripped 0 bases from V and 9 bases from J, with 17 bases between. Germline V lookup: CDR1 SGHAT, CDR2 FQNNGV. TCRdb processed the reads anew with MiXCR; each CDR3 protein has one entry. The profile shows around 250,000 distinct CDR3 sequences, approximately 15% of them singletons. The clonotype was recovered from a human donor in good health (CMV status not recorded). Some clones in this sample may be carry-over from other donors' samples. Material: CD8+ T cells from PBMCs. The chain is built from TRBV11-2 and TRBJ1-1; D might be TRBD1 (6 bases). The CDR3 protein is CASSLEWGDTFKAFF. As DNA, the CDR3 is TGTGCCAGCAGCTTAGAATGGGGGGACACCTTCAAAGCTTTCTTT. The variable domain in full, with the rest retrieved from reference TRBV11-2 and TRBJ1-1, is EAGVAQSPRYKIIEKRQSVAFWCNPISGHATLYWYQQILGQGPKLLIQFQNNGVVDDSQLPKDRFSAERLKGVDSTLKIQPAKLEDSAVYLCASSLEWGDTFKAFFGQGTRLTVV.